The 20 T cell receptor beta chains presented below share a single source sample, sequenced in a study of regulatory T cells in long-lasting Graves disease. Described time point: newly diagnosed GD, antithyroid drugs for less than 3 months. After RNA was extracted from PBMCs, the TCR library was made from it. Through Arm-PCR of CDR3 regions and iRepertoire HTBI primers, TCR beta libraries were built. TCRdb reanalysed the multiplex PCR reads using MiXCR and keeps one entry per CDR3 protein. Among 350,000 to 550,000 distinct CDR3 sequences, around 13% were seen once, and the ten largest hold roughly 18%. This sample was also put to use in a study of T cells in Graves' hyperthyroidism and ophthalmopathy.

The source was peripheral blood mononuclear cells (PBMCs), collected at new diagnosis, from a patient treated with antithyroid drugs. The receptors originated from a woman in her forties or fifties with Graves disease.

This clonotype was seen many times. The rearrangement uses TRBV2 and TRBJ1-5; TRBD1 matches at 7 bases. This CDR3 is 15 amino acids long. V lost 8 bases and J lost 0; bases outside the gene matches: 7. The germline V gene encodes CDR1 SNHLY and CDR2 FYNNEI. Written as DNA, the CDR3 is TGTGCCAGCCGCAGGGACAGCGATAGCAATCAGCCCCAGCATTTT. It specifies CASRRDSDSNQPQHF.

This clonotype was recorded at least ten times. CDR3 sequence: CAILFQGTDTQYF. DNA for the CDR3: TGTGCCATCCTTTTCCAGGGGACAGATACGCAGTATTTT. The rearrangement links TRBV6-1 to TRBJ2-3; TRBD1 might be the D (6 bases). Germline CDR1 MNHNS, CDR2 SASEGT. The V and J ends lost 10 bases and 3 bases respectively, with 14 bases between them. The CDR3 sequence is 13 residues long.

This clonotype has only a few counts. The gene calls are TRBV5-1 and TRBJ2-1, with 7 nucleotides matching TRBD2. Trimming at V came to 1 base and at J to 0 bases, leaving 7 bases not matched to a gene. This CDR3 has 17 residues. Looked up from germline, CDR1 is SGHRS and CDR2 is YFSETQ. The CDR3 loop is CASSLQIRTSSYNEQFF. CDR3 nucleotide sequence: TGCGCCAGCAGCTTGCAAATCAGGACTAGCTCCTACAATGAGCAGTTCTTC.

This clonotype appeared a few times. The chain is built from TRBV29-1 and TRBJ1-3, with D possibly TRBD1 on 5 matching bases. CDR3 length equals 13 residues. V was pared by 6 bases and J by 0 bases, with 9 bases between. Germline-derived CDR1 and CDR2 are SQVTM and ANQGSEA. This chain's CDR3 is CSVLGPSGNTIYF. In DNA form, the CDR3 reads TGCAGCGTCTTGGGGCCCTCTGGAAACACCATATATTTT.

This clonotype was observed at least ten times. The chain employs TRBV3-1 and TRBJ1-1; 7 nucleotides agree with TRBD1. CDR3 length: 14 residues. Trimming took 8 bases from V and 3 from J; bases not matched to a gene: 9. Germline V gene data show CDR1 as LGHDT and CDR2 as YNNKEL (reference sequence). The CDR3 DNA reads as TGTGCCAGCGCAGACAGGGACGGGTACACTGAAGCTTTCTTT. It translates to CASADRDGYTEAFF.

This clonotype was recorded at least ten times. This sequence joins TRBV12-3 or TRBV12-4 and TRBJ2-5; D unclear. The CDR3 totals 12 residues. Trimming stripped 6 bases from V and 3 bases from J, with 8 bases between. Here the CDR3 DNA reads TGTGCCAGCAGCCCGACTGAAGAGACCCAGTACTTC. Protein: CASSPTEETQYF.

This clonotype has more than one count but fewer than ten. The chain recombines TRBV7-3 with TRBJ2-5; a possible D gene is TRBD2 (6 bases). Germline V gene sequence: CDR1 SGHTA, CDR2 FQGTGA. Trimming took 1 base from V and 1 from J, leaving 10 bases between them. This CDR3 comprises 15 residues. CDR3 protein: CASSLIGGLQETQYF. In nucleotides, the CDR3 is TGTGCCAGCAGCTTAATTGGAGGGCTCCAAGAGACCCAGTACTTC. Looking up the rest from reference TRBV7-3 and TRBJ2-5 gives the full variable domain: GAGVSQTPSNKVTEKGKYVELRCDPISGHTALYWYRQSLGQGPEFLIYFQGTGAADDSGLPNDRFFAVRPEGSVSTLKIQRTERGDSAVYLCASSLIGGLQETQYFGPGTRLLVL.

This clonotype appeared many times. The gene calls are TRBV24-1 and TRBJ1-5, with 11 positions matching TRBD1. Germline lookup yields CDR1 KGHDR and CDR2 SFDVKD. The CDR3 consists of 15 residues. The trim removed 5 bases at V and 6 bases at J, leaving 5 bases unmatched. The CDR3 protein is CATSGAGTGGQPQHF. The CDR3 DNA follows: TGTGCCACCAGTGGCGCCGGGACAGGGGGTCAGCCCCAGCATTTT.

This chain uses TRBV6-1 with TRBJ2-2, with D unclear. Deletions cut 3 bases from V and 0 bases from J, with 11 bases between. Germline V CDR1 and CDR2: MNHNS, SASEGT. This CDR3 has 16 amino acids. The chain's CDR3 is CASSEISSTNTGELFF. CDR3 in DNA: TGTGCCAGCAGTGAGATAAGCAGCACGAACACCGGGGAGCTGTTTTTT.

Ten or more counts support this clonotype. The chain links TRBV2 to TRBJ1-2; TRBD1 aligns across 9 bases. The CDR3 is 14 residues long. Germline V gene sequence: CDR1 SNHLY, CDR2 FYNNEI. V trimming: 6 bases; J trimming: 4 bases; junction bases outside the gene matches: 6. The CDR3 bases are TGTGCCAGCAGACAGGGGGCCATCCTCTATGGCTACACCTTC. Protein product: CASRQGAILYGYTF.

In its sample, this clonotype was seen many times. The gene calls are TRBV28 and TRBJ1-5, with D perhaps matching TRBD1 (5 bases). Trimming cost V 4 bases and J 7 bases, with 17 bases left between them. The V gene's germline CDR1 is MDHEN and CDR2 SYDVKM. The CDR3 covers 15 residues. CDR3 nucleotide sequence: TGTGCCAGCAGTTCGGGACCCAGCCTCCTACAGCCCCAGCATTTT. This gives the protein CASSSGPSLLQPQHF.

Many counts were recorded for this clonotype. The rearrangement links TRBV30 to TRBJ2-1; either TRBD1 or TRBD2 may fit D (5 bases each). V dropped 4 bases and J dropped 5 bases, with 6 bases sitting between them. Germline CDR1 is GTSNPN and CDR2 is SVGIG (reference sequence). The CDR3 extends over 11 amino acids. The DNA of the CDR3 is TGTGCCTGGATGGGGGACAATGAGCAGTTCTTC. Translating it yields CAWMGDNEQFF.

The sample holds a few counts of this clonotype. The gene calls are TRBV3-1 and TRBJ2-3; 7 bases agree with TRBD1. CDR3 length equals 15 residues. Germline V gene data show CDR1 as LGHDT and CDR2 as YNNKEL (reference sequence). With 1 base clipped from V and 4 bases from J, the junction kept 5 bases outside the gene matches. DNA for the CDR3: TGTGCCAGCAGCCAAGTTACAGGGGTGGCAGATACGCAGTATTTT. Protein sequence: CASSQVTGVADTQYF.

This clonotype was counted at least ten times. The rearrangement links TRBV7-3 to TRBJ2-3; TRBD2 aligns across 8 bases. V lost 4 bases to trimming and J lost 2 bases; unmatched junction nucleotides: 2. CDR1 SGHTA and CDR2 FQGTGA come from the germline V gene. This CDR3 spans 14 amino acids. CDR3 sequence (DNA): TGTGCCAGCAGCTCGGGACTAGTCACAGATACGCAGTATTTT. Residues: CASSSGLVTDTQYF.

Note on this clonotype: A read error may explain this, as a much larger clone is one base away. The chain combines TRBV30 with TRBJ2-3, with D perhaps TRBD1 (5 bases). Germline CDR1 GTSNPN, CDR2 SVGIG (reference sequence). The CDR3 runs to 13 residues. The CDR3 DNA sequence: TGTGCCTGGAGTGTTGATGGCACAGGTACGCAGTATTTT. This translates into CAWSVDGTGTQYF. Looking up the rest from reference TRBV30 and TRBJ2-3 gives the full variable domain: SQTIHQWPATLVQPVGSPLSLECTVEGTSNPNLYWYRQAAGRGLQLLFYSVGIGQISSEVPQNLSASRPQDRQFILSSKKLLLSDSGFYLCAWSVDGTGTQYFGPGTRLTVL.

This clonotype was counted ten times or more. It is unclear where the CDR3 begins or ends on the DNA, so no DNA is shown, and the CDR3 is as TCRdb lists it. The J gene is TRBJ2-2, the V gene TRBV28; TRBD1 was called by the table and not checked on the DNA. The CDR3 totals 16 residues, both ends included. From germline, CDR1 is MDHEN and CDR2 SYDVKM. The CDR3 sequence: CASTTVAGRVPGELFF.

This clonotype has a count of ten or more. V usage is TRBV3-1 and J usage is TRBJ1-3; TRBD1 is a possible D gene (5 bases). The V end lost 3 bases, the J end lost 0 bases, and 15 bases lay between the germline ends. This CDR3 has 17 residues. Germline CDR1 reads LGHDT; CDR2 reads YNNKEL (reference sequence). CDR3 protein: CASSHNPGTISGNTIYF. CDR3 DNA: TGTGCCAGCAGCCACAATCCCGGGACCATCTCTGGAAACACCATATATTTT. Combining the CDR3 with reference TRBV3-1 and TRBJ1-3 gives the whole variable domain DTAVSQTPKYLVTQMGNDKSIKCEQNLGHDTMYWYKQDSKKFLKIMFSYNNKELIINETVPNRFSPKSPDKAHLNLHINSLELGDSAVYFCASSHNPGTISGNTIYFGEGSWLTVV.

Many counts were recorded for this clonotype. The chain employs TRBV27 and TRBJ2-1, with 14 bases aligning to TRBD2. The germline gives CDR1 MNHEY, CDR2 SMNVEV (reference sequence). V gave up 4 bases and J gave up 0 bases; unmatched junction bases: 5. The CDR3 length is 18 residues. CDR3 amino acids: CASSSGTSGSYSYNEQFF. The CDR3 coding sequence is TGTGCCAGCAGTTCCGGGACTAGCGGGAGCTACTCCTACAATGAGCAGTTCTTC.

In its sample, this clonotype was seen many times. The chain employs TRBV5-1 and TRBJ2-1, with D possibly matching TRBD1 (6 bases). The V and J ends lost 4 bases and 1 base respectively, with 18 bases between them. The CDR3 totals 17 residues. Looked up from germline, CDR1 is SGHRS and CDR2 is YFSETQ. DNA of the CDR3: TGCGCCAGCAGCATGACTACAGGGTGGAGTTCCTACAATGAGCAGTTCTTC. Its translation: CASSMTTGWSSYNEQFF.

Many counts were recorded for this clonotype. This chain connects TRBV13 to TRBJ2-2; D is tentatively TRBD1 or TRBD2 (5 bases each). Germline V lookup: CDR1 PRHDT, CDR2 FYEKMQ (reference sequence). Trimming stripped 2 bases from V and 6 bases from J, with 10 bases between. There are 14 residues in the CDR3. CDR3 coding DNA: TGTGCCAGCAGCTTACAGGGAGTTGCCGGGGAGCTGTTTTTT. Protein sequence: CASSLQGVAGELFF.